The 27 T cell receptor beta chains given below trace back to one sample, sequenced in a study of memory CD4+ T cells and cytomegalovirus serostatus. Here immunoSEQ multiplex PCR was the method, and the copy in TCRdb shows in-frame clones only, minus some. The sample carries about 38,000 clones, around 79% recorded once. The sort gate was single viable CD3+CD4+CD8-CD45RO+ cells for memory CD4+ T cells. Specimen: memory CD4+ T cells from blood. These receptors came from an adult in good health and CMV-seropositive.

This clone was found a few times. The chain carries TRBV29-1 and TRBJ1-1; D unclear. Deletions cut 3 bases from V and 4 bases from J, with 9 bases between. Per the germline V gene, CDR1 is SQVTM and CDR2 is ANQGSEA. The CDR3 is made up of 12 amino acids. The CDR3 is CSVEASSTEAFF. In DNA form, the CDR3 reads TGCAGCGTTGAGGCCTCGAGCACTGAAGCTTTCTTT.

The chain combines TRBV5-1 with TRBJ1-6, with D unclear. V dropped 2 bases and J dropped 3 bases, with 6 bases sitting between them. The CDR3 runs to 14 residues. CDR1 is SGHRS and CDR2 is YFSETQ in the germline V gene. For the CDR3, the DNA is TGCGCCAGCAGCTTCGGGGACTATAATTCACCCCTCCACTTT. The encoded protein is CASSFGDYNSPLHF.

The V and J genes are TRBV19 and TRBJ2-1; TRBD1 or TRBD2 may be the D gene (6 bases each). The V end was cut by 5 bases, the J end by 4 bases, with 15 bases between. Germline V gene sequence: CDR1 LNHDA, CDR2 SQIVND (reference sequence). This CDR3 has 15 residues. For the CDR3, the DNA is TGTGCCAGTAGTGACATAGGGGGGAGATACAATGAGCAGTTCTTC. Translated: CASSDIGGRYNEQFF.

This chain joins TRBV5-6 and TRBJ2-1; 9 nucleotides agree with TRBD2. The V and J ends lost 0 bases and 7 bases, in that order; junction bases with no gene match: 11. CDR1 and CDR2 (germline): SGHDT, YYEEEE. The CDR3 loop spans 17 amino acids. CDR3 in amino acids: CASSLAGLAATENEQFF. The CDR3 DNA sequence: TGTGCCAGCAGCTTGGCGGGACTAGCCGCGACAGAGAATGAGCAGTTCTTC. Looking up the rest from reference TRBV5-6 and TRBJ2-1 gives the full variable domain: DAGVTQSPTHLIKTRGQQVTLRCSPKSGHDTVSWYQQALGQGPQFIFQYYEEEERQRGNFPDRFSGHQFPNYSSELNVNALLLGDSALYLCASSLAGLAATENEQFFGPGTRLTVL.

CDR3 region: CASSPNGAEQYF. CDR3 sequence (DNA): TGTGCCAGCAGCCCGAACGGGGCCGAGCAGTACTTC. This chain uses TRBV7-2 with TRBJ2-7; tentatively, D is TRBD1 or TRBD2 (5 bases each). The V and J ends lost 5 bases and 6 bases respectively, with 11 bases between them. CDR1 is SGHTA, CDR2 FQGNSA, per germline. There are 12 residues in the CDR3. The entire variable domain, with the rest obtained from reference TRBV7-2 and TRBJ2-7, is as follows: GAGVSQSPSNKVTEKGKDVELRCDPISGHTALYWYRQSLGQGLEFLIYFQGNSAPDKSGLPSDRFSAERTGGSVSTLTIQRTQQEDSAVYLCASSPNGAEQYFGPGTRLTVT.

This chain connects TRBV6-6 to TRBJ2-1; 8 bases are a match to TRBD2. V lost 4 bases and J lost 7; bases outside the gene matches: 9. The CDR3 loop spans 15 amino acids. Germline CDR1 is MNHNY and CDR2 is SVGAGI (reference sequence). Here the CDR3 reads CASSSRGGVGNEQFF. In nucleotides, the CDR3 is TGTGCCAGCAGTTCCCGGGGGGGTGTGGGTAATGAGCAGTTCTTC.

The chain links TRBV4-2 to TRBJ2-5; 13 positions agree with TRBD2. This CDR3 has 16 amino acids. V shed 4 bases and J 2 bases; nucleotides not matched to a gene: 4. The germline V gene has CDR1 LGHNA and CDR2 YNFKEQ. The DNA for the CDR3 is TGTGCCAGCAGCCCAGGGACTAGCGGGATGCAAGAGACCCAGTACTTC. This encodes CASSPGTSGMQETQYF.

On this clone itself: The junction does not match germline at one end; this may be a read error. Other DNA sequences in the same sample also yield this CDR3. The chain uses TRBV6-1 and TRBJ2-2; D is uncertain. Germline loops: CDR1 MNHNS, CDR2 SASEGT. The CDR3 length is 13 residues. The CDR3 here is CASSEGPGRELFF. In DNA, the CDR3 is TGTGCTAGCAGTGAAGGGCCCGGCAGGGAGCTGTTTTTT.

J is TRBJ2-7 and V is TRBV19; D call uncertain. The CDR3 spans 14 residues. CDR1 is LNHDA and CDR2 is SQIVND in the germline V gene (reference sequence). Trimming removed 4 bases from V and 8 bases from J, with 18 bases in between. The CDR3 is CASSRDPRSSQQYF. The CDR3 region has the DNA TGTGCCAGTAGTAGAGACCCCCGATCCAGTCAGCAGTACTTC.

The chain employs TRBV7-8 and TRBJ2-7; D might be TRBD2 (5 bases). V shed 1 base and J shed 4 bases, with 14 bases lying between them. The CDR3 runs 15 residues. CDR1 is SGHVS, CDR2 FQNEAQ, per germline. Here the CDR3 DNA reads TGTGCCAGCAGCTTAGGGCGTCGGGAAGGGTACGAGCAGTACTTC. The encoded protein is CASSLGRREGYEQYF.

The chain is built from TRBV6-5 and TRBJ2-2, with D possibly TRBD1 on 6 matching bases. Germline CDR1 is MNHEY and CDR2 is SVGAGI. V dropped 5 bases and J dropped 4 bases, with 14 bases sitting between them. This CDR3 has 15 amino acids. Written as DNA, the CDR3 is TGTGCCAGCAGTCTCCTCGACAGGAGCACCGGGGAGCTGTTTTTT. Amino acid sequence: CASSLLDRSTGELFF.

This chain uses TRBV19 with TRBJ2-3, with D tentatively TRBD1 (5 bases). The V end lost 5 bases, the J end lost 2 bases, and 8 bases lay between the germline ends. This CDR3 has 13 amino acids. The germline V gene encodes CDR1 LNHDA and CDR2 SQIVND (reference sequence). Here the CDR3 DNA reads TGTGCCAGTAGTCCCGGACACACAGATACGCAGTATTTT. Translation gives CASSPGHTDTQYF.

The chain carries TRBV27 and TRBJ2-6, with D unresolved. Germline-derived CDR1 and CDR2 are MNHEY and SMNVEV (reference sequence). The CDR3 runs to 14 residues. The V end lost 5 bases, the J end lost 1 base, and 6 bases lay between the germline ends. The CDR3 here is CASSPWSGANVLTF. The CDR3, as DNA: TGTGCCAGCAGTCCCTGGTCTGGGGCCAACGTCCTGACTTTC.

This chain's CDR3 is CASKEGTEEKLFF. The CDR3 bases are TGCGCCAGCAAGGAGGGAACGGAGGAAAAACTGTTTTTT. The chain recombines TRBV5-1 with TRBJ1-4, with D unclear. The ends were cut back, 6 bases at V and 8 bases at J, with 14 bases in the middle. The V gene's germline CDR1 is SGHRS and CDR2 YFSETQ. The CDR3 extends over 13 amino acids.

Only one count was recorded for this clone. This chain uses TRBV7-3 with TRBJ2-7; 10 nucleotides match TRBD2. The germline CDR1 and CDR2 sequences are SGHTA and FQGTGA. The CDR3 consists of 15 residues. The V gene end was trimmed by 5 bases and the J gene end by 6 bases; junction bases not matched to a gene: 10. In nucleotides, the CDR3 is TGTGCCAGCAGCGCGCAACCTAGCGGGAGCCGCGAGCAGTACTTC. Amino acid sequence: CASSAQPSGSREQYF. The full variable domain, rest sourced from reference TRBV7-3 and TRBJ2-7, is GAGVSQTPSNKVTEKGKYVELRCDPISGHTALYWYRQSLGQGPEFLIYFQGTGAADDSGLPNDRFFAVRPEGSVSTLKIQRTERGDSAVYLCASSAQPSGSREQYFGPGTRLTVT.

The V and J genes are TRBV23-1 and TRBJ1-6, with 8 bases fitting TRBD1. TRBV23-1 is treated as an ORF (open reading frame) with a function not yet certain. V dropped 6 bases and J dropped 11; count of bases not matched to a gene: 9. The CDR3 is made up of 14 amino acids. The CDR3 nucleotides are TGCGCCAGCAGCCAGGGGGCGGGGGTAGCACCCCTCCACTTT. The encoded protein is CASSQGAGVAPLHF.

CDR3 amino acids: CSVDASTTGGRAYGYTF. Written as DNA, the CDR3 is TGCAGCGTTGACGCCTCTACTACAGGGGGACGAGCCTATGGCTACACCTTC. V gene TRBV29-1 combines with J gene TRBJ1-2; 8 nucleotides agree with TRBD1. V shed 3 bases, J shed 4 bases, and the junction held 16 bases outside the gene matches. CDR3 length equals 17 residues. Looked up from germline, CDR1 is SQVTM and CDR2 is ANQGSEA.

This chain's CDR3 is CASGQGGAETQYF. The CDR3 nucleotides are TGTGCCAGCGGTCAAGGGGGCGCGGAGACCCAGTACTTC. The chain joins TRBV28 to TRBJ2-5; 7 nucleotides match TRBD1. V shed 8 bases and J 5 bases; nucleotides not matched to a gene: 8. The CDR3 extends over 13 amino acids. The germline V gene encodes CDR1 MDHEN and CDR2 SYDVKM. Drawing the rest from reference TRBV28 and TRBJ2-5, the complete variable domain is DVKVTQSSRYLVKRTGEKVFLECVQDMDHENMFWYRQDPGLGLRLIYFSYDVKMKEKGDIPEGYSVSREKKERFSLILESASTNQTSMYLCASGQGGAETQYFGPGTRLLVL.

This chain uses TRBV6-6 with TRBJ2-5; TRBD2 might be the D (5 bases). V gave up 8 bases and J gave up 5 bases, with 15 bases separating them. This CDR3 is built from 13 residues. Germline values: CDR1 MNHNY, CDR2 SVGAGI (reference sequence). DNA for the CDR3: TGTGCCAGCCTGGAGGAGTACGAGGAGACCCAGTACTTC. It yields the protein CASLEEYEETQYF.

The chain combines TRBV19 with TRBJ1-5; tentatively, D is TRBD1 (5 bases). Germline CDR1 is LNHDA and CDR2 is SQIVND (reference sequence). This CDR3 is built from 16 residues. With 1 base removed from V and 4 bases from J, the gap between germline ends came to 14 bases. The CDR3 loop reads CASSIGWGSGNQPQHF. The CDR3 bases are TGTGCCAGTAGTATAGGTTGGGGGTCTGGGAATCAGCCCCAGCATTTT. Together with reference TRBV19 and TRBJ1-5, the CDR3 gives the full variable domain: DGGITQSPKYLFRKEGQNVTLSCEQNLNHDAMYWYRQDPGQGLRLIYYSQIVNDFQKGDIAEGYSVSREKKESFPLTVTSAQKNPTAFYLCASSIGWGSGNQPQHFGDGTRLSIL.

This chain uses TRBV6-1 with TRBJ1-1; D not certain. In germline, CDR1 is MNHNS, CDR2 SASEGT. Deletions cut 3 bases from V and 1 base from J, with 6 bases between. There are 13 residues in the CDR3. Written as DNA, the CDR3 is TGTGCCAGCAGTGAGACATGGAACACTGAAGCTTTCTTT. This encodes CASSETWNTEAFF.

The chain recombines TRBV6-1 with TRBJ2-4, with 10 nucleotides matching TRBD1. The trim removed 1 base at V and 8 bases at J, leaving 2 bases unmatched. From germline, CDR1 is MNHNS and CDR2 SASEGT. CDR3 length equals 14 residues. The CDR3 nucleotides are TGTGCCAGCAGTGAAGGACAGGGGGCGTACATTCAGTACTTC. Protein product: CASSEGQGAYIQYF.

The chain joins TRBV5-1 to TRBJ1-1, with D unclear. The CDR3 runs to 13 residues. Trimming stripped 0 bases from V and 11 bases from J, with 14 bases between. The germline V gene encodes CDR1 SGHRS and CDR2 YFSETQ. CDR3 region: CASSLAVEDAAFF. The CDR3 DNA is TGCGCCAGCAGCTTGGCCGTTGAGGACGCGGCTTTCTTT.

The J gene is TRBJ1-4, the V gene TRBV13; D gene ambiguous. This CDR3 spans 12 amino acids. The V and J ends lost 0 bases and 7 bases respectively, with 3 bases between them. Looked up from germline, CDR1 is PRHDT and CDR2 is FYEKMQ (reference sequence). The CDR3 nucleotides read TGTGCCAGCAGCTTAGGGCCTGAAAAACTGTTTTTT. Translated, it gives CASSLGPEKLFF.

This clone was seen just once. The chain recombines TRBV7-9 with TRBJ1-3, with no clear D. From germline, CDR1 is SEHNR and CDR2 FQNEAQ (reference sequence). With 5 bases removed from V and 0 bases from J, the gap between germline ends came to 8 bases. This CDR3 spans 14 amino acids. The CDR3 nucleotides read TGTGCCAGCAGCCCAGGATACTCTGGAAACACCATATATTTT. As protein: CASSPGYSGNTIYF.

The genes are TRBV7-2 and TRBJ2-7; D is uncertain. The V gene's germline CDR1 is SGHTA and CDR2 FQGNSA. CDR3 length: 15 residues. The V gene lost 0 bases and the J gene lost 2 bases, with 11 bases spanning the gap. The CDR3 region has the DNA TGTGCCAGCAGCTTAGCGGGAAGGAACACCTACGAGCAGTACTTC. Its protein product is CASSLAGRNTYEQYF.

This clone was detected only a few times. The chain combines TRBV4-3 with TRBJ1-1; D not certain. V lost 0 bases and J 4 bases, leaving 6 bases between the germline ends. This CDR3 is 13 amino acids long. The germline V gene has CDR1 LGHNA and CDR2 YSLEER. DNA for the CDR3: TGCGCCAGCAGCCAAGAGAAATCCACTGAAGCTTTCTTT. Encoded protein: CASSQEKSTEAFF.